Reported below is one TCR beta chain. This sample is drawn from a study of shared clonotypes between healthy human individuals. Assay used: immunoSEQ multiplex PCR; TCRdb lists only in-frame clones, some missing. The sample comprises more than 1.2 million clones, 98% of which are singletons, and 0.36% rests with the top ten. Germline V gene data show CDR1 as LGHNA and CDR2 as YSLEER. The CDR3 spans 12 residues. The ends were cut back, 2 bases at V and 5 bases at J, with 4 bases in the middle. The TCR comes from a man between 25 and 39 years old in good health. Sequenced: naive CD4+ T cells sorted from blood. Noted subset: CD45RA+ positively selected. V gene TRBV4-3 combines with J gene TRBJ2-1; the D is unclear. Here the CDR3 reads CASSQSDNEQFF. The CDR3 bases are TGCGCCAGCAGCCAATCTGACAATGAGCAGTTCTTC.